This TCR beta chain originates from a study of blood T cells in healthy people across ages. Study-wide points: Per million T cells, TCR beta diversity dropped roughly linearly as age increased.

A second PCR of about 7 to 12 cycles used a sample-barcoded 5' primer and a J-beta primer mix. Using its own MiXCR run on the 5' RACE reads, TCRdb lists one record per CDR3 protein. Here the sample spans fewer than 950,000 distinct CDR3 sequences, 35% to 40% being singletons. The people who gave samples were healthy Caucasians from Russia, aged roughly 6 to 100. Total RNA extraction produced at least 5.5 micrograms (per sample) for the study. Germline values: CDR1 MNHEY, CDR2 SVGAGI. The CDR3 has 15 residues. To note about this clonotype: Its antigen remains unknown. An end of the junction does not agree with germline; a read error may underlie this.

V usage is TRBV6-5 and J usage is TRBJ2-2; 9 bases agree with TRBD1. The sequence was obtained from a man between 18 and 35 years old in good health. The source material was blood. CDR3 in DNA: TGTGCCGGCAGACTCGGGACAGGGCTCTCCGGGGAGCTGTTTTTT. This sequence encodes CAGRLGTGLSGELFF.